The 25 T cell receptor beta chains given below trace back to one sample, sequenced in a study of T cells in Graves' hyperthyroidism and ophthalmopathy. What was amplified from RNA transcripts were TCR beta CDR3 regions. Initially, a first-round RT-PCR of the TCR CDR3 employed the HTBI primer set. TCRdb fed the multiplex PCR reads into MiXCR, producing one record per CDR3 protein. The sample includes just under 750,000 distinct CDR3 sequences, roughly 32% of them seen just once. The specimen sequenced was blood. The source is a woman aged 35 to 49 with Graves' hyperthyroidism.

Concerning this clonotype: A read error may produce the germline difference seen at one junction end. The chain has TRBV5-4 and TRBJ1-4, with D possibly matching TRBD1 (6 bases). CDR1 SGHNT and CDR2 YYREEE come from the germline V gene (reference sequence). The CDR3 sequence is 15 residues long. The CDR3 sequence: CASSLVGGQGERLVF. The CDR3 coding sequence is TGTGCCAGCAGCTTAGTAGGGGGACAAGGTGAAAGACTGGTTTTT. Full variable domain (missing parts from reference TRBV5-4 and TRBJ1-4): ETGVTQSPTHLIKTRGQQVTLRCSSQSGHNTVSWYQQALGQGPQFIFQYYREEENGRGNFPPRFSGLQFPNYSSELNVNALELDDSALYLCASSLVGGQGERLVFGSGTQLSVL.

This clonotype was recorded a few times. The V call is TRBV5-5, the J call TRBJ2-7; 7 bases fit TRBD1. CDR3 size: 13 residues. CDR1 SGHKS and CDR2 YYEKEE come from the germline V gene (reference sequence). Losses at the gene ends were 5 bases for V and 2 bases for J; bases not matched to a gene: 4. DNA for the CDR3: TGTGCCAGCAGTAGACAGGGACCCTACGAGCAGTACTTC. Translation gives CASSRQGPYEQYF.

On this clonotype itself: This clone may be a read error of a much larger clone one base away. The chain has TRBV6-2 or TRBV6-3 and TRBJ1-1; possibly TRBD1 for D (5 bases). Germline V CDR1 and CDR2: MNHEY, SVGEGT. CDR3 size: 14 residues. The ends were cut back, 8 bases at V and 4 bases at J, with 17 bases in the middle. DNA for the CDR3: TGTGCCAGCGGGCAGGGCCCGGCGGGCACTGAAGCTTTCTTT. Protein product: CASGQGPAGTEAFF.

The chain combines TRBV10-3 with TRBJ1-6; 8 bases line up with TRBD1. This CDR3 has 12 amino acids. J gave up 7 bases and V 10 bases, and 3 bases lay outside the gene matches. Germline V gives CDR1 ENHRY, CDR2 SYGVKD. CDR3 sequence reads: CATRQGNSPLHF. The CDR3 nucleotides are TGTGCCACACGACAGGGGAATTCACCCCTCCACTTT.

This clonotype occurred many times. The rearrangement uses TRBV15 and TRBJ2-1; no firm D call. CDR3 length: 11 residues. Germline loops: CDR1 LNHNV, CDR2 YYDKDF (reference sequence). V was trimmed by 8 bases and J by 8 bases, leaving 10 bases between them. The CDR3 nucleotides are TGTGCCACCGGTCTAAAAGATGAGCAGTTCTTC. Its translation: CATGLKDEQFF.

This clonotype was recorded only once. This sequence joins TRBV28 and TRBJ2-7; 7 nucleotides align to TRBD2. The trim removed 6 bases at V and 3 bases at J, leaving 11 bases unmatched. The CDR3 covers 15 residues. The germline V gene has CDR1 MDHEN and CDR2 SYDVKM. The CDR3 DNA follows: TGTGCCAGCAGGCATACTAGCGCAGGTAACTACGAGCAGTACTTC. This encodes CASRHTSAGNYEQYF. Drawing the rest from reference TRBV28 and TRBJ2-7, the complete variable domain is DVKVTQSSRYLVKRTGEKVFLECVQDMDHENMFWYRQDPGLGLRLIYFSYDVKMKEKGDIPEGYSVSREKKERFSLILESASTNQTSMYLCASRHTSAGNYEQYFGPGTRLTVT.

This clonotype was counted ten times or more. The chain employs TRBV6-2 or TRBV6-3 and TRBJ1-1; D gene ambiguous. The germline CDR1 and CDR2 sequences are MNHEY and SVGEGT. This CDR3 is built from 13 residues. The V gene lost 5 bases and the J gene lost 4 bases, with 11 bases spanning the gap. Written as DNA, the CDR3 is TGTGCCAGCAGTAACCTGTTCCGCACTGAAGCTTTCTTT. Translating gives CASSNLFRTEAFF.

This clonotype has a handful of counts. The chain couples TRBV20-1 to TRBJ2-1; 13 nucleotides align to TRBD2. Trimming cost V 6 bases and J 5 bases; bases outside gene matches: 7. The CDR3 is 15 residues long. Germline V CDR1 and CDR2: DFQATT, SNEGSKA (reference sequence). The CDR3 DNA is TGCAGTGCCTTTACCGGGACTAGCGGGGACAATGAGCAGTTCTTC. Protein product: CSAFTGTSGDNEQFF.

There are many counts of this clonotype. The chain carries TRBV7-6 and TRBJ1-2, with D perhaps TRBD1 (5 bases). The germline gives CDR1 SGHVS, CDR2 FNYEAQ. V shed 2 bases and J shed 6 bases, with 13 bases lying between them. The CDR3 is 14 residues long. The CDR3 DNA reads TGTGCCAGCAGCTTAATGGCAGGGTCCGATGGCTACACCTTC. Protein: CASSLMAGSDGYTF.

This clonotype was picked up many times. The chain is built from TRBV10-2 and TRBJ1-2, with 8 positions matching TRBD1. Per the germline V gene, CDR1 is WSHSY and CDR2 is SAAADI. This CDR3 contains 15 residues. The V gene end was trimmed by 3 bases and the J gene end by 7 bases; junction bases not matched to a gene: 10. The CDR3 DNA sequence: TGCGCCAGCAGTGAATCGGGACAGGAGAGGGGTGGCTACACCTTC. Translating gives CASSESGQERGGYTF.

The rearrangement joins TRBV29-1 to TRBJ2-3; D is perhaps TRBD1 or TRBD2 (5 bases each). CDR3 length equals 14 residues. V lost 3 bases to trimming and J lost 0 bases, with 10 bases between them. Germline CDR1 reads SQVTM; CDR2 reads ANQGSEA. The CDR3 reads CSVEPGRSTDTQYF. The CDR3 nucleotides read TGCAGCGTTGAGCCGGGACGGAGCACAGATACGCAGTATTTT.

This chain joins TRBV10-3 and TRBJ1-2; possible D gene TRBD1, 5 bases. This CDR3 has 15 amino acids. Germline CDR1 reads ENHRY; CDR2 reads SYGVKD. V lost 0 bases and J 1 base, leaving 9 bases between the germline ends. The CDR3 sequence is CAISESGRDNYGYTF. The CDR3 DNA is TGTGCCATCAGTGAGTCCGGCAGGGATAACTATGGCTACACCTTC.

This clonotype has a count of ten or more. This sequence joins TRBV29-1 and TRBJ1-1; D is unclear. Trimming pared 6 bases from V and 0 bases from J, leaving 11 bases between. Germline CDR1 SQVTM, CDR2 ANQGSEA. This CDR3 is built from 13 residues. The CDR3 protein is CSVGLGMNTEAFF. The DNA of the CDR3 is TGCAGCGTCGGTCTGGGCATGAACACTGAAGCTTTCTTT.

This rearrangement joins TRBV6-5 to TRBJ2-7; D assignment may be TRBD1 or TRBD2 (6 bases each). The end of the DNA aligns better with TRBJ2-1, so the J call may be wrong. Per germline, CDR1 MNHEY and CDR2 SVGAGI. This CDR3 spans 13 amino acids. The CDR3 coding sequence is TGTGCCAACAGGCCGGGGGCTTACAATGAGCAGTTCTTC. Its translation is CANRPGAYNEQFF.

Notes on this clonotype: A junction end diverges from the germline sequence, so it may reflect a read error. The rearrangement uses TRBV2 and TRBJ2-2; D could derive from TRBD1 or TRBD2 (5 bases each). The CDR3 spans 14 residues. Germline values: CDR1 SNHLY, CDR2 FYNNEI. CDR3 amino acids: CVSTGAVNTGELFF. The CDR3 bases are TGTGTCAGCACCGGGGCAGTGAACACCGGGGAGCTGTTTTTT.

This clonotype occurred many times. The rearrangement links TRBV2 to TRBJ2-7; D is ambiguous. This CDR3 has 12 residues. V lost 6 bases and J lost 9, with 15 bases in between. The germline gives CDR1 SNHLY, CDR2 FYNNEI. This chain's CDR3 is CASSLDLLRQYF. CDR3 nucleotide sequence: TGTGCCAGCAGCCTGGATCTCTTGAGGCAGTACTTC.

This clonotype showed up many times. The chain carries TRBV15 and TRBJ2-7, with TRBD2 as a possible D gene (5 bases). The CDR3 consists of 13 residues. Per the germline V gene, CDR1 is LNHNV and CDR2 is YYDKDF (reference sequence). Trimming shortened V by 3 bases and J by 3 bases, and 9 bases separated the two germline ends. CDR3 in amino acids: CATSRADYYEQYF. In nucleotides, the CDR3 is TGTGCCACCAGCAGGGCTGACTACTACGAGCAGTACTTC.

This clonotype was detected many times. V gene TRBV20-1 combines with J gene TRBJ2-7; 8 bases align to TRBD2. V was pared by 5 bases and J by 0 bases, with 9 bases of the junction left unmatched. CDR3 length: 15 residues. Germline values: CDR1 DFQATT, CDR2 SNEGSKA (reference sequence). The CDR3 loop reads CSAEGAGTSSYEQYF. The DNA for the CDR3 is TGCAGTGCTGAAGGGGCAGGGACTAGCTCCTACGAGCAGTACTTC.

Concerning this clonotype itself: The junction shows a germline mismatch at one end, possibly a read error. The chain joins TRBV10-3 to TRBJ2-7, with 7 bases lining up with TRBD1. Germline V gene sequence: CDR1 ENHRY, CDR2 SYGVKD. This CDR3 has 12 residues. The CDR3 region is CAISDAGGSWDF. The CDR3 region has the DNA TGTGCCATCAGTGATGCAGGGGGATCGTGGGACTTC.

The genes are TRBV10-3 and TRBJ2-7; D is unclear. Germline V gene data show CDR1 as ENHRY and CDR2 as SYGVKD. The CDR3 extends over 11 amino acids. The V gene lost 10 bases and the J gene lost 0 bases, with 7 bases spanning the gap. The CDR3 bases are TGTGCCACGACCCGCTCCTACGAGCAGTACTTC. It translates to CATTRSYEQYF.

This clonotype was picked up a small number of times. The chain employs TRBV6-5 and TRBJ1-5; D not certain. V was clipped by 2 bases and J by 5 bases, with 10 bases between them. The CDR3 runs to 14 residues. The V gene's germline CDR1 is MNHEY and CDR2 SVGAGI. The CDR3 DNA follows: TGTGCCAGCAGTTACGGTTCCTCGCATCAGCCCCAGCATTTT. This encodes CASSYGSSHQPQHF.

This chain joins TRBV15 and TRBJ1-2; D might be TRBD1 (6 bases). V was cut by 3 bases and J by 8 bases, with 22 bases left in between. CDR3 length: 16 amino acids. CDR1 is LNHNV, CDR2 YYDKDF, per germline (reference sequence). CDR3: CATSSATPGGALGYTF. The CDR3 DNA follows: TGTGCCACCAGCAGCGCCACTCCTGGGGGCGCGTTGGGCTACACCTTC.

This clonotype was counted only a few times. The chain couples TRBV7-2 to TRBJ1-3, with unresolved D. V lost 5 bases to trimming and J lost 2 bases, with 19 bases between them. Germline-derived CDR1 and CDR2 are SGHTA and FQGNSA. There are 17 residues in the CDR3. The CDR3 protein is CASSQRLRPTPGNTIYF. In DNA, the CDR3 is TGTGCCAGCAGCCAAAGACTCCGCCCAACTCCTGGAAACACCATATATTTT.

In its sample, this clonotype was seen a few times. This chain connects TRBV7-2 to TRBJ2-2; D may be TRBD1 (5 bases). Trimming stripped 1 base from V and 2 bases from J, with 11 bases between. Germline lookup yields CDR1 SGHTA and CDR2 FQGNSA. This CDR3 has 16 amino acids. The CDR3 is CASSLVGRDNTGELFF. The DNA of the CDR3 is TGTGCCAGCAGCTTAGTTGGCAGGGATAACACCGGGGAGCTGTTTTTT.

This clonotype was observed a handful of times. The chain carries TRBV12-3 or TRBV12-4 and TRBJ2-5; the match to TRBD2 covers 7 bases. The V segment lost 4 bases and the J segment 5 bases; nucleotides outside the gene matches: 10. The CDR3 loop spans 15 amino acids. CDR3: CASSYAGEPWETQYF. CDR3 nucleotide sequence: TGTGCCAGCAGTTATGCGGGGGAACCCTGGGAGACCCAGTACTTC.